The rows below give T cell receptor beta chains drawn from one sample of a study of blood T cells in healthy people across ages. TCRdb passed the 5' RACE reads through MiXCR, listing each CDR3 protein once. The table records 780,000 or so distinct CDR3 sequences, approximately 60% of them present only once. The sample was blood. These receptors originate from a man aged 40-49 years in good health. Each CDR3 is given with its conserved first and last residue. A D gene is named only where the DNA matches it firmly. Only some rows state a clone size, as once, few, many or a class for expanded clones.

v_call	j_call	d_call	clone_size	cdr3_aa	cdr3_nt
TRBV2	TRBJ2-7	TRBD2	few	CASSGVAGAGSEQYF	TGTGCCAGCAGCGGCGTGGCGGGAGCTGGAAGCGAGCAGTACTTC
TRBV25-1	TRBJ2-5	.	many	CASSELGETQYF	TGTGCCAGCAGTGAATTAGGAGAGACCCAGTACTTC
TRBV7-2	TRBJ1-4	.	few	CASSLDGSANEKLFF	TGTGCCAGCAGCTTAGATGGGAGTGCTAATGAAAAACTGTTTTTT
TRBV10-3	TRBJ1-2	.	few	CATTTPDGNYGYTF	TGTGCCACCACAACACCGGACGGAAACTATGGCTACACCTTC
TRBV20-1	TRBJ2-1	TRBD2	.	CSARDRSGTNNEQFF	TGCAGTGCTAGAGATCGAAGCGGGACTAACAATGAGCAGTTCTTC
TRBV9	TRBJ2-3	.	.	CASSALGGPDTQYF	TGTGCCAGCAGCGCCCTGGGGGGCCCAGATACGCAGTATTTT
TRBV4-3	TRBJ1-1	.	.	CASSQGDYF	TGCGCCAGCAGCCAAGGAGACTACTTT
TRBV9	TRBJ2-3	TRBD2	.	CASGAGTLSTDTQYF	TGTGCCAGCGGAGCGGGGACTCTTAGCACAGATACGCAGTATTTT
TRBV6-1	TRBJ2-7	.	.	CASSEGGRSYNEQYF	TGTGCCAGCAGTGAGGGGGGCAGGTCCTACAATGAGCAGTACTTC
TRBV6-1	TRBJ1-4	TRBD1	.	CASSEDRLNEKLFF	TGTGCCAGCAGTGAGGACAGGCTTAATGAAAAACTGTTTTTT
TRBV18	TRBJ2-1	.	.	CASSPLRSNEQFF	TGTGCCAGCTCACCTCTGCGAAGCAATGAGCAGTTCTTC
TRBV11-2	TRBJ2-7	TRBD2	.	CASSFAGLASYEQYF	TGTGCCAGCAGCTTTGCGGGACTAGCATCCTACGAGCAGTACTTC
TRBV4-1	TRBJ2-5	.	few	CASSQSGSALQETQYF	TGCGCCAGCAGCCAATCCGGGAGCGCTCTTCAAGAGACCCAGTACTTC
TRBV6-2/TRBV6-3	TRBJ2-1	TRBD2	.	CASIISGDLYNEQFF	TGTGCCAGCATTATTAGCGGGGACCTTTACAATGAGCAGTTCTTC
TRBV7-6	TRBJ2-7	TRBD2	.	CASSSGLAGVLEQYF	TGTGCCAGTAGCTCCGGACTAGCGGGAGTGCTCGAGCAGTACTTC
TRBV28	TRBJ1-1	.	.	CASSLWGGEAAFF	TGTGCCAGCAGTTTATGGGGGGGGGAGGCAGCTTTCTTT
TRBV7-2	TRBJ2-7	TRBD2	once	CASSLRSSGRTYEQYF	TGTGCCAGCAGCTTACGGTCTAGCGGGAGAACCTACGAGCAGTACTTC
TRBV10-3	TRBJ2-1	.	.	CAISEAQGNNEQFF	TGTGCCATCAGTGAGGCGCAAGGAAACAATGAGCAGTTCTTC
TRBV7-3	TRBJ1-6	.	once	CASSPEGGPLHF	TGTGCCAGCAGCCCCGAGGGAGGACCCCTCCACTTT
TRBV28	TRBJ2-1	TRBD2	once	CASTKGRPGGEQFF	TGTGCCAGCACAAAAGGACGCCCGGGAGGCGAGCAGTTCTTC
TRBV20-1	TRBJ1-2	.	.	CSARLTDSGGYTF	TGCAGTGCTAGACTTACCGACAGTGGTGGCTACACCTTC
TRBV12-3/TRBV12-4	TRBJ2-4	.	many	CASGPGGLGKNIQYF	TGTGCCAGCGGTCCTGGGGGCTTAGGCAAAAACATTCAGTACTTC
TRBV28	TRBJ2-1	TRBD1	few	CASSPPGQGIDEQFF	TGTGCCAGCAGCCCCCCGGGACAGGGTATCGATGAGCAGTTCTTC
TRBV6-5	TRBJ2-3	.	.	CASSYSTSSGIADTQYF	TGTGCCAGCAGTTACTCTACCAGTTCAGGGATAGCAGATACGCAGTATTTT
TRBV7-2	TRBJ2-7	.	.	CASSFGPVAAYEQYF	TGTGCCAGCAGCTTTGGACCGGTCGCGGCTTACGAGCAGTACTTC
TRBV9	TRBJ1-2	TRBD1	.	CASSATIQGAGYGYTF	TGTGCCAGCAGCGCTACCATTCAGGGGGCAGGCTATGGCTACACCTTC
TRBV20-1	TRBJ1-2	.	.	CSARESPLAYGYTF	TGCAGTGCTAGAGAATCTCCCCTAGCCTATGGCTACACCTTC
TRBV12-3/TRBV12-4	TRBJ2-5	.	.	CASSSQGSVETQYF	TGTGCCAGCAGTTCACAAGGGTCAGTGGAGACCCAGTACTTC
TRBV7-3	TRBJ2-1	.	.	CASSLRGSFDEQFF	TGTGCCAGCAGCTTAAGGGGGTCCTTCGATGAGCAGTTCTTC
TRBV28	TRBJ1-5	.	.	CASSPQTRTQPQHF	TGTGCCAGCAGTCCGCAGACCCGAACACAGCCCCAGCATTTT
TRBV20-1	TRBJ2-1	.	.	CSAGGAYNEQFF	TGCAGTGCTGGCGGGGCGTACAATGAGCAGTTCTTC
TRBV12-3/TRBV12-4	TRBJ1-5	.	.	CASSSELNQPQHF	TGTGCCAGCAGTTCTGAGCTAAATCAGCCCCAGCATTTT
TRBV2	TRBJ1-1	.	.	CASSENGNTEAFF	TGTGCCAGCAGTGAAAACGGGAACACTGAAGCTTTCTTT
TRBV29-1	TRBJ2-5	TRBD1	.	CSVAGTGIGGVETQYF	TGCAGCGTGGCCGGGACAGGGATTGGGGGAGTGGAGACCCAGTACTTC
TRBV5-1	TRBJ2-5	.	.	CASSSSGTTSLYQETQYF	TGCGCCAGCAGCTCTTCCGGGACAACCAGCCTGTACCAAGAGACCCAGTACTTC
TRBV6-1	TRBJ2-5	.	.	CASKLTGVEETQYF	TGTGCCAGCAAACTGACAGGCGTCGAGGAGACCCAGTACTTC
TRBV28	TRBJ2-7	TRBD1	few	CASSLWGTGGAITYEQYF	TGTGCCAGCAGTTTATGGGGGACAGGGGGAGCGATTACCTACGAGCAGTACTTC
TRBV27	TRBJ1-6	.	.	CASSLGGVRGSSYNSPLHF	TGTGCCAGCAGTTTAGGTGGCGTACGGGGGAGCTCCTATAATTCACCCCTCCACTTT
TRBV12-3/TRBV12-4	TRBJ2-1	TRBD1	few	CASRITTGGAHNEQFF	TGTGCCAGCAGGATCACAACAGGGGGCGCCCACAATGAGCAGTTCTTC
TRBV7-2	TRBJ2-4	.	few	CASSLQSRVENIQYF	TGTGCCAGCAGCTTACAATCCAGGGTGGAGAACATTCAGTACTTC